Listed here is a single T cell receptor (beta chain). The sample originates from a study of control samples from healthy donors and cancer patients. Profiling relied on immunoSEQ multiplex PCR, and the TCRdb table lists in-frame clones only, not all of them. This repertoire shows approximately 9,900 clones, 90% to 95% found once; its top ten account for about 20%. CDR3 length: 16 amino acids. Trimming pared 1 base from V and 2 bases from J, leaving 15 bases between. Per germline, CDR1 SGHTA and CDR2 FQGTGA. The sequence was collected from a man aged 55-75 years with colorectal cancer. Input material: PBMCs. The chain joins TRBV7-3 to TRBJ2-7; possible D gene TRBD1, 5 bases. This chain's CDR3 is CASSLRNRSLPYEQYF. The CDR3, as DNA: TGTGCCAGCAGCTTAAGGAACAGGTCCCTCCCCTACGAGCAGTACTTC.